Listed below are T cell receptor beta chains from one sample, sequenced in a study of patients and donors after allogeneic stem cell transplantation. TCRdb re-called the RT-PCR reads through MiXCR, storing one row per CDR3 protein. Of approximately 200,000 distinct CDR3 sequences in the sample, around two fifths were seen once. Source material: blood, either unsorted or a sorted T cell fraction (not recorded which). All receptors come from a human donor who was either an allogeneic HSCT recipient or a stem cell or donor lymphocyte infusion donor (not recorded which). It is not recorded whose cells these are; they may come from a transplant donor. Both conserved end residues are part of each CDR3. The D gene is left open where the match is weak. Clone size, where shown, is once, few, many, or a class for clones that have expanded.

cdr3_nt | cdr3_aa | clone_size | j_call | d_call | v_call
TGTGCCAGCACCCTGGGGTTCTCAGGTAACGAGCAGTACTTC | CASTLGFSGNEQYF | . | TRBJ2-7 | . | TRBV7-8
TGCGCCAGCAGCTCCCGTCGGGAGGGCAATCAGCCCCAGCATTTT | CASSSRREGNQPQHF | few | TRBJ1-5 | . | TRBV5-1
TGTGCCAGCAGCGTAGGGGGCAGAGCAGATACGCAGTATTTT | CASSVGGRADTQYF | . | TRBJ2-3 | . | TRBV9
TGTGCCAGCAGTGGGGAGGGCTACGAGCAGTACTTC | CASSGEGYEQYF | . | TRBJ2-7 | TRBD2 | TRBV9
TGTGCCAGCAGTCTAAATTCAGATACGCAGTATTTT | CASSLNSDTQYF | . | TRBJ2-3 | . | TRBV27
TGCAGCGTTGAAGGAGGCAGGGGGCGGTGGAGCACAGATACGCAGTATTTT | CSVEGGRGRWSTDTQYF | . | TRBJ2-3 | TRBD1 | TRBV29-1
TGTGCCACCAGCAGAGATGTTTCGGGGGAGACCCAGTACTTC | CATSRDVSGETQYF | . | TRBJ2-5 | . | TRBV15
TGCGCCAGCAGCGCTAAAGAGACCCAGTACTTC | CASSAKETQYF | . | TRBJ2-5 | . | TRBV5-1
TGTGCCAGCAACCCTAGGGGGACCGGGGAGCTGTTTTTT | CASNPRGTGELFF | . | TRBJ2-2 | . | TRBV9
TGCAGCGTTGCCACTAGCGGGAGGGACACCGGGGAGCTGTTTTTT | CSVATSGRDTGELFF | . | TRBJ2-2 | TRBD2 | TRBV29-1
TGTGCCACCAGCAGAGTGACGCGGTCCTACAATGAGCAGTTCTTC | CATSRVTRSYNEQFF | once | TRBJ2-1 | . | TRBV15
TGCGCCAGCAGCTTTGCAGCGAACACTGAAGCTTTCTTT | CASSFAANTEAFF | . | TRBJ1-1 | . | TRBV5-1
TGTGCCAGCAGCCCCCTACAGGGCAGAGCTAACTATGGCTACACCTTC | CASSPLQGRANYGYTF | . | TRBJ1-2 | . | TRBV9
TGTGCCAGCAGCTCCACCGGCAGGGTACGAGATACGCAGTATTTT | CASSSTGRVRDTQYF | . | TRBJ2-3 | . | TRBV9
TGTGCCTGGAGTGTACTCGGGGTTTTTGAAAAACTGTTTTTT | CAWSVLGVFEKLFF | few | TRBJ1-4 | . | TRBV30
TGTGCCACCTGGCGGACAGGGATGAACACTGAAGCTTTCTTT | CATWRTGMNTEAFF | few | TRBJ1-1 | TRBD1 | TRBV7-2
TGCGCCAGCAGCCGAGAAGACGGGAGTGTGGACGAGCAGTACTTC | CASSREDGSVDEQYF | . | TRBJ2-7 | . | TRBV5-1
TGTGCCAGCAGCTTGGGACAGGGGGCATTCACTGAAGCTTTCTTT | CASSLGQGAFTEAFF | few | TRBJ1-1 | TRBD1 | TRBV7-9
TGTGCCAGCAGCCTAGGACAGGGCTTGAACACTGAAGCTTTCTTT | CASSLGQGLNTEAFF | . | TRBJ1-1 | TRBD1 | TRBV7-9
TGCGCCAGCAGCTTGCAGGAAGCGGGAGCTTACAATGAGCAGTTCTTC | CASSLQEAGAYNEQFF | few | TRBJ2-1 | TRBD2 | TRBV5-1
TGTGCCATCAGTCTAGGGCGGGAGACAGATACGCAGTATTTT | CAISLGRETDTQYF | . | TRBJ2-3 | TRBD2 | TRBV10-3
TGCGCCAGCAGCCAAGAGTCGGCCAGCTCCTACGAGCAGTACTTC | CASSQESASSYEQYF | few | TRBJ2-7 | . | TRBV4-3
TGTGCCAGCAGCTTCGAGGGGGCCCTTTACAATGAGCAGTTCTTC | CASSFEGALYNEQFF | . | TRBJ2-1 | TRBD1 | TRBV5-6
TGTGCCAGCAGCCAACAGGGGTCCTATGGCTACACCTTC | CASSQQGSYGYTF | . | TRBJ1-2 | TRBD1 | TRBV6-2/TRBV6-3
TGCGCCAGCAGCAACAGGAACACTGAAGCTTTCTTT | CASSNRNTEAFF | few | TRBJ1-1 | . | TRBV5-1
TGTGCCAGCAGCCAATCTCACCCTACTAGCGCTGGTGAGCAGTTCTTC | CASSQSHPTSAGEQFF | . | TRBJ2-1 | TRBD2 | TRBV3-1
TGTGCCAGCAGTTACTCGAACAATTACATGAACACTGAAGCTTTCTTT | CASSYSNNYMNTEAFF | . | TRBJ1-1 | . | TRBV6-5
TGTGCCAGCAGCGTAGACGTCGGGCGCGGTGCGGGCTCGGATACGCAGTATTTT | CASSVDVGRGAGSDTQYF | few | TRBJ2-3 | . | TRBV9
TGTGCCAGCAGTGAATGGGACGGCAGAGGCTATGGCTACACCTTC | CASSEWDGRGYGYTF | . | TRBJ1-2 | . | TRBV25-1
TGCGCCAGCAGCTTGGTCGGACTAGTTTTTTCCTACAATGAGCAGTTCTTC | CASSLVGLVFSYNEQFF | few | TRBJ2-1 | TRBD2 | TRBV5-1
TGTGCCAGCAGGCGGGACAGTGGCTACACCTTC | CASRRDSGYTF | . | TRBJ1-2 | TRBD1 | TRBV7-9
TGTGCCAGCAGCGAGGGGCAGGGAGGCTCACCCCTCCACTTT | CASSEGQGGSPLHF | few | TRBJ1-6 | . | TRBV9
TGTGCCAGCAGCGTCTTTCCTTACAATGAGCAGTTCTTC | CASSVFPYNEQFF | . | TRBJ2-1 | . | TRBV9
TGTGCCAGCAGTGGACTAGCGGGAGCTCCTACCTATACGCAGTATTTT | CASSGLAGAPTYTQYF | few | TRBJ2-3 | TRBD2 | TRBV28
TGTGCCAGTAGTATAGTAGCGACTTCTCCTACCTACGAGCAGTACTTC | CASSIVATSPTYEQYF | . | TRBJ2-7 | . | TRBV19
TGTGCCAGCAAGCTCCAGGCCCTGAACACTGAAGCTTTCTTT | CASKLQALNTEAFF | . | TRBJ1-1 | . | TRBV27
TGCGCCAGCAGTGAGTCAGTGGGCAATCAAGGAGGCTACACCTTC | CASSESVGNQGGYTF | . | TRBJ1-2 | . | TRBV10-2
TGTGCCAGCAGTGGGGGTAGCGAGGCCGGGGAGCTGTTTTTT | CASSGGSEAGELFF | . | TRBJ2-2 | . | TRBV2
TGTGCCAGCAGCTTAAGGGTAGAGGACACTGAAGCTTTCTTT | CASSLRVEDTEAFF | . | TRBJ1-1 | . | TRBV13
TGTGCCAGCAGTGAACCCCAGGGACTGAGGAACACTGAAGCTTTCTTT | CASSEPQGLRNTEAFF | . | TRBJ1-1 | . | TRBV2
TGTGCCAACCGCTTAGATATGAACACTGAAGCTTTCTTT | CANRLDMNTEAFF | few | TRBJ1-1 | . | TRBV5-5
TGTGCCAGCAGCCCTCAACAGGACCCTTACACCGGGGAGCTGTTTTTT | CASSPQQDPYTGELFF | . | TRBJ2-2 | . | TRBV7-9
TGTGCCAGCAGTTCCGGGACAGAAGAGACCCAGTACTTC | CASSSGTEETQYF | . | TRBJ2-5 | TRBD1 | TRBV27
TGTGCCAGCAGCGTAACAGTAGGGGGAACAGATACGCAGTATTTT | CASSVTVGGTDTQYF | . | TRBJ2-3 | . | TRBV9
TGTGCCAGCAGTTTAGGGGCTAGCGGGAGCTACGAGCAGTACTTC | CASSLGASGSYEQYF | . | TRBJ2-7 | TRBD2 | TRBV27
TGTGCCAGTATACTAGCGGGAGAACGTGAGCAGTACTTC | CASILAGEREQYF | . | TRBJ2-7 | TRBD2 | TRBV12-3/TRBV12-4
TGTGCCAGCAGCTTAGGAGCGGCTGCGGGTGAAGCTTTCTTT | CASSLGAAAGEAFF | few | TRBJ1-1 | . | TRBV7-9
TGTGCCAGCAGCCCACGGACTAGCGGGACGAGCACAGATACGCAGTATTTT | CASSPRTSGTSTDTQYF | once | TRBJ2-3 | TRBD2 | TRBV7-2